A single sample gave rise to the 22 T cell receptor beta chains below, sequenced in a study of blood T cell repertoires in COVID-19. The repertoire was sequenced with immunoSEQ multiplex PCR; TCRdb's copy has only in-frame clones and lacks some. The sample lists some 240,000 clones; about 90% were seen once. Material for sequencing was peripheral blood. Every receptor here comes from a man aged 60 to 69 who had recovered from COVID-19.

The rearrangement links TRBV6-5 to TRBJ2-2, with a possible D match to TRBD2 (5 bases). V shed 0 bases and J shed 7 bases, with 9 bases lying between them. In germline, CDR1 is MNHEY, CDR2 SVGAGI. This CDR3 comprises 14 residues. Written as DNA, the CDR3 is TGTGCCAGCAGTTACTCGAGAGGGATCGGGGAGCTGTTTTTT. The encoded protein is CASSYSRGIGELFF.

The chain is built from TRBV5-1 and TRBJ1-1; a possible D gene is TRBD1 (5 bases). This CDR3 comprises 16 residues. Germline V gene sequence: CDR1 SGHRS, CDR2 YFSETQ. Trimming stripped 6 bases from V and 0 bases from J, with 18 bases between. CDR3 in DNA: TGCGCCAGCACGATCGGGGGGTCTACCATGAACACTGAAGCTTTCTTT. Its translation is CASTIGGSTMNTEAFF.

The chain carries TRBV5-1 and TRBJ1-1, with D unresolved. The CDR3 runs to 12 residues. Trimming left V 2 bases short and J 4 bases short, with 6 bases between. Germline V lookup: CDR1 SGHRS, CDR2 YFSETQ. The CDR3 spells CASSFEGTEAFF. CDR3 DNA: TGCGCCAGCAGCTTTGAGGGCACTGAAGCTTTCTTT. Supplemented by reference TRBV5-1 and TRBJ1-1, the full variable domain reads KAGVTQTPRYLIKTRGQQVTLSCSPISGHRSVSWYQQTPGQGLQFLFEYFSETQRNKGNFPGRFSGRQFSNSRSEMNVSTLELGDSALYLCASSFEGTEAFFGQGTRLTVV.

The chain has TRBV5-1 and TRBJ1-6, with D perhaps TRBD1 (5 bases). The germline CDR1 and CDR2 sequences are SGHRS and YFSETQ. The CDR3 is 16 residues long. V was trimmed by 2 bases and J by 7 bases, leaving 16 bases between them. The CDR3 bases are TGCGCCAGCAGCTTTAAAAGTAACCCAGGGAATTCACCCCTCCACTTT. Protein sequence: CASSFKSNPGNSPLHF.

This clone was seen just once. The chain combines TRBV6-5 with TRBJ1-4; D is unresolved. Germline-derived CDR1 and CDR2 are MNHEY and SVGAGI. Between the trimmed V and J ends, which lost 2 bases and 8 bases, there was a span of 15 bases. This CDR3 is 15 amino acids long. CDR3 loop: CASSYASDLREKLFF. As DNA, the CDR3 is TGTGCCAGCAGTTACGCCTCAGACTTACGAGAAAAACTGTTTTTT.

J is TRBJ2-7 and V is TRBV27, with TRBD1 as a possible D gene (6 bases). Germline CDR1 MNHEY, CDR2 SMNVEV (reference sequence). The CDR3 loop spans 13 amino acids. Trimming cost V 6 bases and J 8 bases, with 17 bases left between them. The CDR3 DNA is TGTGCCAGCAGCCTGAGGATCCGGGACAAGCAGTACTTC. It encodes CASSLRIRDKQYF.

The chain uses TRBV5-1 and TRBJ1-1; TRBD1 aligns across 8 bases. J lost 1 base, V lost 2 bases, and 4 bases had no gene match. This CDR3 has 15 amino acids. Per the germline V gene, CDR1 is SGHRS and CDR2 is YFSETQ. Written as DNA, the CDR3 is TGCGCCAGCAGCTTTGTGGGACAGGCGAACACTGAAGCTTTCTTT. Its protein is CASSFVGQANTEAFF.

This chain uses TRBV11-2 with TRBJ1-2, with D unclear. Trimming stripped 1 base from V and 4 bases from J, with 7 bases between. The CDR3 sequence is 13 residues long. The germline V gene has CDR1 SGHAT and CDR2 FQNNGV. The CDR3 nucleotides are TGTGCCAGCAGCTTAGGAGCGTCCTATGGCTACACCTTC. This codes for CASSLGASYGYTF. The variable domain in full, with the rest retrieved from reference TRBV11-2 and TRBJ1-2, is EAGVAQSPRYKIIEKRQSVAFWCNPISGHATLYWYQQILGQGPKLLIQFQNNGVVDDSQLPKDRFSAERLKGVDSTLKIQPAKLEDSAVYLCASSLGASYGYTFGSGTRLTVV.

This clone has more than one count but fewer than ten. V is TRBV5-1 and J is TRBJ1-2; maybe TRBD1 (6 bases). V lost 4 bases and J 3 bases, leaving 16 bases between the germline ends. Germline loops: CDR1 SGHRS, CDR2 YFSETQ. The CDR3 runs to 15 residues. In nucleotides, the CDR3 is TGCGCCAGCAGCCCGGACGGGGGGCGGTACTATGGCTACACCTTC. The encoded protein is CASSPDGGRYYGYTF.

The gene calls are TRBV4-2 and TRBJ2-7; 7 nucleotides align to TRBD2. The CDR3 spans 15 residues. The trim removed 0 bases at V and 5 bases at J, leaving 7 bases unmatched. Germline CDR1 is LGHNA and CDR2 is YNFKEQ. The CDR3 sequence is CASSQEWGGINEQYF. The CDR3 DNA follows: TGTGCCAGCAGCCAAGAATGGGGGGGGATCAACGAGCAGTACTTC.

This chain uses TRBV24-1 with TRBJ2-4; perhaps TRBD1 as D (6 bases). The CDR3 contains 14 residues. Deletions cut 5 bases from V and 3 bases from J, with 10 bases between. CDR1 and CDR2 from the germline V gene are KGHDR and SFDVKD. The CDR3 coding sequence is TGTGCCACCAGTGGGCCAGGGGACAAAAACATTCAGTACTTC. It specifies CATSGPGDKNIQYF.

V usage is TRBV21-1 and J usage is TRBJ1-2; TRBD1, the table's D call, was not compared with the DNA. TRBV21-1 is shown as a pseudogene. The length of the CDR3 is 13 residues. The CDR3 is CASSILGTVGYTF. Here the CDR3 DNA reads TGTGCCAGCAGCATTCTAGGGACAGTTGGCTACACCTTC.

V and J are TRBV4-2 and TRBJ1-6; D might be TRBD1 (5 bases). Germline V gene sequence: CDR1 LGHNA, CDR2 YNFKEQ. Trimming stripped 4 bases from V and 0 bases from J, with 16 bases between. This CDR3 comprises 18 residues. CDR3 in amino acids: CASSPQRDSLSYNSPLHF. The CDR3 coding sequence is TGTGCCAGCAGCCCTCAAAGAGACAGCCTCTCCTATAATTCACCCCTCCACTTT.

In DNA form, the CDR3 reads TGTGCCAGCAGCTGGGGCAGGGTACCTGGAAACACCATATATTTT. Residues: CASSWGRVPGNTIYF. The chain joins TRBV5-6 to TRBJ1-3; possibly TRBD1 for D (5 bases). Trimming took 3 bases from V and 2 from J, leaving 12 bases between them. Germline V gene lookup returns CDR1 SGHDT and CDR2 YYEEEE. The CDR3 has 15 residues.

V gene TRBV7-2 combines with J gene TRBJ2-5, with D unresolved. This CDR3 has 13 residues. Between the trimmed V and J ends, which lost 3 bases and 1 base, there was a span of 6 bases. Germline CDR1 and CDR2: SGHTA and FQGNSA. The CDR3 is CASSFSVQETQYF. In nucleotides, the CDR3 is TGTGCCAGCAGCTTCAGCGTCCAAGAGACCCAGTACTTC.

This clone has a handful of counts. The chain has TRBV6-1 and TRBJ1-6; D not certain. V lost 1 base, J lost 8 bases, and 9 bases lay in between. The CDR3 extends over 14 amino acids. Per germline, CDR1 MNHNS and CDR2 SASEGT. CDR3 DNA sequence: TGTGCCAGCAGTGAAGGACTTGTTGATTCACCCCTCCACTTT. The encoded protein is CASSEGLVDSPLHF.

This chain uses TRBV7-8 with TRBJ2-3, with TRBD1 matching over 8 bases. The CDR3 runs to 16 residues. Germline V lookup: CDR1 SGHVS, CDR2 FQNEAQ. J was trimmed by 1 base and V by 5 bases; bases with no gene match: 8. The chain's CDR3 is CASSPQGARGTDTQYF. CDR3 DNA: TGTGCCAGCAGCCCGCAGGGGGCGCGAGGCACAGATACGCAGTATTTT.

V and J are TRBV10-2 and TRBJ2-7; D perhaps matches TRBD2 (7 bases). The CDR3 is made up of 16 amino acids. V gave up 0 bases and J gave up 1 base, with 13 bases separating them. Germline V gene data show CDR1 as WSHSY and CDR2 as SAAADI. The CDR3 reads CASSESLGGASYEQYV. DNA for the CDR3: TGCGCCAGCAGTGAGTCGCTGGGGGGGGCGTCCTACGAGCAGTACGTC.

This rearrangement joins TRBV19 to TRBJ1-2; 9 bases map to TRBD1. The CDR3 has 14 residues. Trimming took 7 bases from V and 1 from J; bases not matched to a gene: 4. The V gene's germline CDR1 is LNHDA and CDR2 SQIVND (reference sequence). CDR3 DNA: TGTGCCAGTATCGGGACAGGGAATAACTATGGCTACACCTTC. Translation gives CASIGTGNNYGYTF. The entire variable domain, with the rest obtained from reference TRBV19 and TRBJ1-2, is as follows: DGGITQSPKYLFRKEGQNVTLSCEQNLNHDAMYWYRQDPGQGLRLIYYSQIVNDFQKGDIAEGYSVSREKKESFPLTVTSAQKNPTAFYLCASIGTGNNYGYTFGSGTRLTVV.

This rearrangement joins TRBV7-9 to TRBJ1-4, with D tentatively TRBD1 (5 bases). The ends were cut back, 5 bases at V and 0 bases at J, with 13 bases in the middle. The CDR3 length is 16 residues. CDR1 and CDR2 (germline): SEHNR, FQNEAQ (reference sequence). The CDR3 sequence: CASSHPGFTTNEKLFF. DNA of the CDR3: TGTGCCAGCAGCCACCCAGGGTTTACAACTAATGAAAAACTGTTTTTT. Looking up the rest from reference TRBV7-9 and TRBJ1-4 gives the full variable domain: DTGVSQNPRHKITKRGQNVTFRCDPISEHNRLYWYRQTLGQGPEFLTYFQNEAQLEKSRLLSDRFSAERPKGSFSTLEIQRTEQGDSAMYLCASSHPGFTTNEKLFFGSGTQLSVL.

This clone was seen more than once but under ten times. The CDR3: CASSQEGGMSNEKLFF. The DNA of the CDR3 is TGCGCCAGCAGCCAAGAGGGGGGTATGAGTAATGAAAAACTGTTTTTT. The chain uses TRBV4-1 and TRBJ1-4; D might be TRBD1 (5 bases). CDR1 is MGHRA, CDR2 YSYEKL, per germline. The V and J ends lost 0 bases and 4 bases respectively, with 12 bases between them. The CDR3 is 16 residues long.

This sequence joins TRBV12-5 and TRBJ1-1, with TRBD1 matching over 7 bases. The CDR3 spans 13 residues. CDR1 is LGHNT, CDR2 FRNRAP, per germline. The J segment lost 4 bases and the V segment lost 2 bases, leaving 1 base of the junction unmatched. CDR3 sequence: CASGLNRGTEAFF. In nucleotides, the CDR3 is TGTGCTAGTGGTTTGAACAGGGGCACTGAAGCTTTCTTT. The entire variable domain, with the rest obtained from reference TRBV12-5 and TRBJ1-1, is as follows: DARVTQTPRHKVTEMGQEVTMRCQPILGHNTVFWYRQTMMQGLELLAYFRNRAPLDDSGMPKDRFSAEMPDATLATLKIQPSEPRDSAVYFCASGLNRGTEAFFGQGTRLTVV.